This T cell receptor beta chain was captured in a study of Tregs in tolerant kidney transplant recipients. Notes on the study in general: Biological reproducibility was not directly addressed in this study. Validation in larger populations is needed because few patients were studied.

About this clone: Its antigen remains unidentified.

Thawed PBMCs were FACS-sorted into unstimulated CD4+CD25+CD127- regulatory T cells, CD4+CD25- non-regulatory cells, CD4 and CD8 cells. Measured with immunoSEQ multiplex PCR; TCRdb has only the in-frame clones, and not every one. The sample has 68,000 or so clones, around 84% seen once. The specimen was CD4+ T cells from blood. The receptor comes from a human donor in good health.

For the CDR3, the DNA is TGCAGTGCCCTCACGAACACTGAAGCTTTCTTT. Amino acids: CSALTNTEAFF. This sequence joins TRBV20-1 and TRBJ1-1; D ambiguous. Germline V gene data show CDR1 as DFQATT and CDR2 as SNEGSKA (reference sequence). Between the trimmed V and J ends, which lost 6 bases and 1 base, there was a span of 6 bases. The CDR3 sequence is 11 residues long.